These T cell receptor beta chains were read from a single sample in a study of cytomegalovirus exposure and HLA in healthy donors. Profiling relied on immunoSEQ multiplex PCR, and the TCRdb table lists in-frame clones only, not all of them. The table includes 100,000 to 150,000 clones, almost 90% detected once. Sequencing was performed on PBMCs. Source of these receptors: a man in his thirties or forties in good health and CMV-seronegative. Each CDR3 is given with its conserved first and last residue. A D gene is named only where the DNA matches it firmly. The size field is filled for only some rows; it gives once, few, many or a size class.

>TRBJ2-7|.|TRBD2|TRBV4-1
CASSQTLAGDPYEQYF
TGCGCCAGCAGCCAAACCCTAGCGGGAGATCCCTACGAGCAGTACTTC
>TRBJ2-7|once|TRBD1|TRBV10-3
CAIGQGTYEQYF
TGTGCCATCGGACAGGGTACCTACGAGCAGTACTTC
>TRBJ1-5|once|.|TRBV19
CASRGREKVSNQPQHF
TGTGCCAGTAGGGGAAGGGAGAAGGTTAGCAATCAGCCCCAGCATTTT
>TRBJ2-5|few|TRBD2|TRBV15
CATQTGLAGGGETQYF
TGTGCCACCCAAACAGGGCTAGCGGGAGGGGGAGAGACCCAGTACTTC
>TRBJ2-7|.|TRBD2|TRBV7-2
CASSSGLAGAEQYF
TGTGCCAGCAGCTCGGGACTAGCGGGAGCGGAGCAGTACTTC
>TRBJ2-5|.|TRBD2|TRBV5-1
CASSLAGGIQETQYF
TGCGCCAGCAGCCTAGCGGGAGGGATCCAAGAGACCCAGTACTTC
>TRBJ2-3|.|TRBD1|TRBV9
CASSLGGGWTDTQYF
TGTGCCAGCAGCTTAGGGGGCGGTTGGACAGATACGCAGTATTTT
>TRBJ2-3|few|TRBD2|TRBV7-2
CASSLGGTSVNTQYF
TGTGCCAGCAGCTTAGGGGGGACTAGCGTTAATACGCAGTATTTT
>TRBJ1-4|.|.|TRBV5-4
CASSFSASTNEKLFF
TGTGCCAGCAGCTTTTCAGCGTCAACTAATGAAAAACTGTTTTTT
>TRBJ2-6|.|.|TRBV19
CARPSTGRIGANVLTF
TGTGCCAGACCCTCGACAGGTAGGATTGGGGCCAACGTCCTGACTTTC
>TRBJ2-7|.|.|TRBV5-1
CASSLRGEQYF
TGCGCCAGCAGCTTGAGGGGGGAGCAGTACTTC
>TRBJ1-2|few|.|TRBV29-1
CSAQGTNGYTF
TGCAGCGCTCAGGGGACTAATGGCTACACCTTC
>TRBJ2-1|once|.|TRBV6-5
CASSSHDPRSYNEQFF
TGTGCCAGCAGTTCCCACGACCCCAGGTCCTACAATGAGCAGTTCTTC
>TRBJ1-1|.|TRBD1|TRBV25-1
CASVITGQGLNTEAFF
TGTGCCAGCGTGATAACGGGACAGGGGTTAAACACTGAAGCTTTCTTT
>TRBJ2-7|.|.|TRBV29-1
CSVTEQGWYEQYF
TGCAGCGTTACGGAGCAGGGATGGTACGAGCAGTACTTC
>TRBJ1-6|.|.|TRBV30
CARGRGNSPLHF
TGTGCCAGGGGGAGGGGGAATTCACCCCTCCACTTT
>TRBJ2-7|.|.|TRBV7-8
CASSSVSREQYF
TGTGCCAGCAGCTCGGTGAGTCGGGAGCAGTACTTC
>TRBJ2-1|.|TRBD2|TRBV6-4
CASSDSMAGGNEQFF
TGTGCCAGCAGTGACTCAATGGCGGGGGGCAATGAGCAGTTCTTC
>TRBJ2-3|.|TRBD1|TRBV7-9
CANGAGGATDTQYF
TGTGCCAACGGGGCAGGGGGCGCAACAGATACGCAGTATTTT
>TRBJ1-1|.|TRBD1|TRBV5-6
CASSWDRGSTEAFF
TGTGCCAGCAGCTGGGACAGGGGGAGCACTGAAGCTTTCTTT
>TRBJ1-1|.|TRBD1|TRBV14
CASSQVGQGLVAFF
TGTGCCAGCAGCCAAGTAGGACAGGGACTCGTAGCTTTCTTT
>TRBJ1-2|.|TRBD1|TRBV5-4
CASSAGQGFGYTF
TGTGCCAGCAGCGCCGGACAGGGGTTTGGCTACACCTTC
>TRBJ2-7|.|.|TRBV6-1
CASSATTSSPYEQYF
TGTGCCAGCAGTGCCACTACTAGTTCGCCCTACGAGCAGTACTTC
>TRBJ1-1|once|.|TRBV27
CASSLFVGSEAFF
TGTGCCAGCAGTTTATTCGTAGGGAGTGAAGCTTTCTTT
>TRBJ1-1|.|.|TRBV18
CASSPPSREEAFF
TGTGCCAGCTCACCACCGTCCAGGGAAGAAGCTTTCTTT
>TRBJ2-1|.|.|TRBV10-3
CAISPRSGSSYNEQFF
TGTGCCATAAGCCCGAGAAGCGGTAGCTCCTACAATGAGCAGTTCTTC